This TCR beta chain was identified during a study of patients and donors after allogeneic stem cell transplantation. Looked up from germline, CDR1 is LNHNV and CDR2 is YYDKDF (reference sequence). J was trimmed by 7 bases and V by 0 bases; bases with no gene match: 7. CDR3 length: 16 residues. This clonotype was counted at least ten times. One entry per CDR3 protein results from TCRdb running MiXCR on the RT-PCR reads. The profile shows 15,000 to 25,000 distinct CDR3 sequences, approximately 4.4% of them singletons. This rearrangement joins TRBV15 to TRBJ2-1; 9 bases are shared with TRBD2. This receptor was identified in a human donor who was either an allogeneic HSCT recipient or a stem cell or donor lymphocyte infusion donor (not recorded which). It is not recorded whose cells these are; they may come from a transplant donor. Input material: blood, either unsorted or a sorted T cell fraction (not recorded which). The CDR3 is CATSRDRASGANEQFF. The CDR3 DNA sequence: TGTGCCACCAGCAGAGATCGGGCTAGCGGGGCGAATGAGCAGTTCTTC.